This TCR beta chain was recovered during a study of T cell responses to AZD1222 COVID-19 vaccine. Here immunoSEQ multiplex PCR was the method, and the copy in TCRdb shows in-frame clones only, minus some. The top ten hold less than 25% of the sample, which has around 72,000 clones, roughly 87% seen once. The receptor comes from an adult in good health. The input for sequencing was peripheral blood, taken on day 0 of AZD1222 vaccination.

The CDR3 nucleotides read TGTGCCAGCAGCATAGTGGGGACGGTGAACACTGAAGCTTTCTTT. It specifies CASSIVGTVNTEAFF. The rearrangement joins TRBV11-2 to TRBJ1-1; D is possibly TRBD1 (5 bases). Trimming removed 5 bases from V and 0 bases from J, with 13 bases in between. CDR1 SGHAT and CDR2 FQNNGV come from the germline V gene. The CDR3 extends over 15 amino acids.